These 32 T cell receptor beta chains share one sample of origin, sequenced in a study of T cells after yellow fever vaccination. TCRdb reprocessed the 5' RACE reads with MiXCR, giving one entry per CDR3 protein. The table has 60,000 to 85,000 distinct CDR3 sequences, around 7% seen once. The sample here was CD8+ T cells sorted from PBMCs, taken less than 6 days after the first yellow fever vaccination. The source of these receptors is a man younger than 30 who received the YFV17D yellow fever vaccine.

This clonotype has a count of ten or more. The chain uses TRBV6-2 or TRBV6-3 and TRBJ2-3, with D perhaps given as TRBD1 or TRBD2 (6 bases each). The germline gives CDR1 MNHEY, CDR2 SVGEGT. V lost 4 bases to trimming and J lost 2 bases, with 13 bases between them. CDR3 size: 15 residues. CDR3 nucleotides: TGTGCCAGCAGTTTAGGGGGGTTGAACACAGATACGCAGTATTTT. It translates to CASSLGGLNTDTQYF.

This clonotype has ten or more counts. This chain uses TRBV20-1 with TRBJ2-6, with TRBD1 matching over 11 bases. The CDR3 has 16 amino acids. With 6 bases clipped from V and 3 bases from J, the junction kept 7 bases outside the gene matches. CDR1 DFQATT and CDR2 SNEGSKA come from the germline V gene (reference sequence). CDR3 DNA: TGCAGTGCAGAGGACAGGGGGCCAAGTGGGGCCAACGTCCTGACTTTC. Amino acid sequence: CSAEDRGPSGANVLTF.

This clonotype was seen ten or more times. This sequence joins TRBV6-2 or TRBV6-3 and TRBJ2-2, with TRBD2 matching 13 bases. V shed 6 bases, J shed 4 bases, and the junction held 11 bases outside the gene matches. This CDR3 comprises 18 residues. CDR1 and CDR2 from the germline V gene are MNHEY and SVGEGT. CDR3 protein: CASSGILAGGLRTGELFF. As DNA, the CDR3 is TGTGCCAGCAGCGGAATACTAGCGGGGGGGTTACGCACCGGGGAGCTGTTTTTT.

The chain recombines TRBV6-2 or TRBV6-3 with TRBJ2-7; D is ambiguous. Germline CDR1 is MNHEY and CDR2 is SVGEGT. This CDR3 spans 15 amino acids. Trimming removed 0 bases at V and 1 base at J, with 10 bases between. The CDR3 nucleotides read TGTGCCAGCAGTTACTCGCTTCAGGAGTCCTACGAGCAGTACGTC. It yields the protein CASSYSLQESYEQYV.

This clonotype turned up a few times. The CDR3 DNA reads TGCGCCAGCAGCCAAGTGGTTCAGTATAATCAGCCCCAGCATTTT. Translating it yields CASSQVVQYNQPQHF. The rearrangement links TRBV4-1 to TRBJ1-5; D is unclear. V dropped 1 base and J dropped 4 bases, with 11 bases sitting between them. CDR3 length equals 15 residues. Germline V gene sequence: CDR1 MGHRA, CDR2 YSYEKL.

This chain joins TRBV4-2 and TRBJ2-4; weak D call: TRBD2 (7 bases). The length of the CDR3 is 21 residues. V lost 3 bases, J lost 0 bases, and 27 bases lay in between. Germline loops: CDR1 LGHNA, CDR2 YNFKEQ. CDR3 DNA sequence: TGTGCCAGCAGCCAGCTGTGGGATGAAGGGGGGGCCCAACTAGCCAAAAACATTCAGTACTTC. Translation gives CASSQLWDEGGAQLAKNIQYF.

The chain links TRBV10-3 to TRBJ1-2, with a tentative D call TRBD1 (5 bases). Trimming stripped 6 bases from V and 6 bases from J, with 11 bases between. This CDR3 comprises 12 residues. Germline lookup yields CDR1 ENHRY and CDR2 SYGVKD. The CDR3 DNA follows: TGTGCCATCAGAAAATTGGGGGATGGCTACACCTTC. It yields the protein CAIRKLGDGYTF.

The CDR3 loop is CASSSVGAPNTGELFF. The DNA of the CDR3 is TGTGCCAGCAGCTCGGTGGGGGCACCCAACACCGGGGAGCTGTTTTTT. The rearrangement joins TRBV9 to TRBJ2-2; possible D gene TRBD1, 6 bases. V lost 4 bases to trimming and J lost 2 bases, with 15 bases between them. CDR3 length: 16 amino acids. Germline loops: CDR1 SGDLS, CDR2 YYNGEE.

The chain links TRBV7-3 to TRBJ2-3, with 10 bases fitting TRBD2. Per germline, CDR1 SGHTA and CDR2 FQGTGA. The CDR3 length is 18 residues. V trimming: 6 bases; J trimming: 4 bases; junction bases outside the gene matches: 16. Here the CDR3 DNA reads TGTGCCAGCAGATCCAGCGGGGGGGCTTCTATTCGGGCAGATACGCAGTATTTT. The encoded protein is CASRSSGGASIRADTQYF.

About this clonotype itself: A much larger clone sits a single nucleotide away, making a read error possible. This chain uses TRBV9 with TRBJ1-1; no reliable D call. CDR3 size: 14 residues. Germline assignment: CDR1 SGDLS and CDR2 YYNGEE. V dropped 3 bases and J dropped 2 bases, with 11 bases sitting between them. As DNA, the CDR3 is TGTGCCAGCAGCGCGGCGGGCGGAAACACTGAAGCTTTCTTT. Its protein is CASSAAGGNTEAFF.

As for this clonotype: A junction end diverges from the germline sequence, so it may reflect a read error. V is TRBV3-1 and J is TRBJ2-7; maybe TRBD2 (7 bases). CDR1 and CDR2 (germline): LGHDT, YNNKEL (reference sequence). CDR3 length: 16 residues. The CDR3 spells CASSQGARGGSYEQHF. The CDR3 nucleotides read TGTGCCAGCAGCCAAGGGGCTAGGGGGGGCTCCTACGAGCAGCACTTC.

This clonotype was detected many times. The CDR3 loop reads CSVEVRDRAAQYF. In nucleotides, the CDR3 is TGCAGCGTTGAAGTGAGAGACAGGGCGGCCCAGTACTTC. The chain has TRBV29-1 and TRBJ2-4; 7 bases line up with TRBD1. V was clipped by 1 base and J by 13 bases; unmatched bases: 10. The CDR3 loop spans 13 amino acids. Germline lookup yields CDR1 SQVTM and CDR2 ANQGSEA.

The chain links TRBV29-1 to TRBJ2-1; no reliable D call. The CDR3 has 10 amino acids. CDR1 is SQVTM and CDR2 is ANQGSEA in the germline V gene. V shed 2 bases and J shed 7 bases, with 3 bases lying between them. The CDR3 nucleotides read TGCAGCGTTGAACAGAATGAGCAGTTCTTC. Its translation: CSVEQNEQFF.

The CDR3 loop is CASSGPRLQSLAGGPVETQYF. The CDR3 DNA sequence: TGTGCCAGCAGTGGACCTCGATTGCAGAGTCTAGCGGGGGGGCCGGTAGAGACCCAGTACTTC. The chain carries TRBV28 and TRBJ2-5; 12 bases fit TRBD2. V shed 5 bases and J 4 bases; nucleotides not matched to a gene: 23. The CDR3 sequence is 21 residues long. Germline CDR1 is MDHEN and CDR2 is SYDVKM. Using reference TRBV28 and TRBJ2-5 for the parts outside the CDR3, the full variable domain is DVKVTQSSRYLVKRTGEKVFLECVQDMDHENMFWYRQDPGLGLRLIYFSYDVKMKEKGDIPEGYSVSREKKERFSLILESASTNQTSMYLCASSGPRLQSLAGGPVETQYFGPGTRLLVL.

The sample holds a few counts of this clonotype. The rearrangement links TRBV7-6 to TRBJ2-7; perhaps TRBD2 as D (6 bases). Germline assignment: CDR1 SGHVS and CDR2 FNYEAQ. The V gene lost 4 bases and the J gene lost 7 bases, with 8 bases spanning the gap. The CDR3 loop spans 11 amino acids. CDR3 sequence: CASSSGVEQYF. The CDR3 nucleotides read TGTGCCAGCAGCTCGGGGGTGGAGCAGTACTTC.

J is TRBJ2-2 and V is TRBV6-1; D may be TRBD2 (6 bases). This CDR3 has 14 amino acids. Trimming took 7 bases from V and 6 from J, leaving 15 bases between them. The germline CDR1 and CDR2 sequences are MNHNS and SASEGT. The CDR3 coding sequence is TGTGCCAGCACAAGGTCTAGCGAGGCCGGGGAGCTGTTTTTT. Translated: CASTRSSEAGELFF.

This clonotype has more than one count but fewer than ten. This rearrangement joins TRBV28 to TRBJ2-6; D is perhaps TRBD1 (6 bases). Trimming removed 7 bases at V and 0 bases at J, with 10 bases between. The CDR3 is 15 residues long. Germline V gives CDR1 MDHEN, CDR2 SYDVKM. CDR3 amino acids: CASTGTNSGANVLTF. The DNA for the CDR3 is TGTGCCAGCACCGGGACAAACTCTGGGGCCAACGTCCTGACTTTC. Drawing the rest from reference TRBV28 and TRBJ2-6, the complete variable domain is DVKVTQSSRYLVKRTGEKVFLECVQDMDHENMFWYRQDPGLGLRLIYFSYDVKMKEKGDIPEGYSVSREKKERFSLILESASTNQTSMYLCASTGTNSGANVLTFGAGSRLTVL.

A few counts support this clonotype. The genes are TRBV5-5 and TRBJ2-1; TRBD1 is a possible D gene (6 bases). The CDR3 is made up of 15 amino acids. Trimming shortened V by 0 bases and J by 2 bases, and 9 bases separated the two germline ends. Germline CDR1 reads SGHKS; CDR2 reads YYEKEE (reference sequence). The CDR3 loop reads CASSLAPGAYNEQFF. CDR3 bases: TGTGCCAGCAGCTTGGCCCCAGGGGCCTACAATGAGCAGTTCTTC.

At least ten counts were recorded for this clonotype. J is TRBJ2-2 and V is TRBV2, with 10 bases identical to TRBD2. Unmatched junction bases numbered 10, after V lost 6 bases and J lost 0 bases. CDR3 length: 18 residues. Germline V lookup: CDR1 SNHLY, CDR2 FYNNEI. The CDR3 spells CASSTRLLAGANTGELFF. For the CDR3, the DNA is TGTGCCAGCAGCACCCGTCTCCTAGCGGGGGCGAACACCGGGGAGCTGTTTTTT.

V usage is TRBV29-1 and J usage is TRBJ1-1; maybe TRBD1 (5 bases). Germline values: CDR1 SQVTM, CDR2 ANQGSEA. V lost 4 bases and J 10 bases, leaving 13 bases between the germline ends. The CDR3 loop spans 11 amino acids. CDR3 nucleotide sequence: TGCAGCGTTGCGGCGGGGCAAGTAGCTTTCTTT. Its translation is CSVAAGQVAFF.

The V and J genes are TRBV3-1 and TRBJ2-5; weak D call: TRBD2 (6 bases). This CDR3 comprises 18 residues. V gave up 4 bases and J gave up 0 bases, with 21 bases separating them. From germline, CDR1 is LGHDT and CDR2 YNNKEL (reference sequence). CDR3 loop: CASSRLERIAAYQETQYF. CDR3 nucleotide sequence: TGTGCCAGCAGCCGGCTAGAGAGAATAGCGGCGTACCAAGAGACCCAGTACTTC.

This clonotype showed up just a few times. V is TRBV4-1 and J is TRBJ2-7; no firm D call. CDR3 length: 13 residues. V was trimmed by 1 base and J by 6 bases, leaving 10 bases between them. Germline V gives CDR1 MGHRA, CDR2 YSYEKL. The CDR3 reads CASSQVTGLEQYV. In DNA, the CDR3 is TGCGCCAGCAGCCAAGTCACGGGCCTCGAGCAGTACGTC.

This clonotype was seen a few times. The chain recombines TRBV19 with TRBJ1-5; D is uncertain. The germline CDR1 and CDR2 sequences are LNHDA and SQIVND (reference sequence). Trimming stripped 5 bases from V and 8 bases from J, with 16 bases between. This CDR3 spans 14 amino acids. CDR3 DNA: TGTGCCAGTAGTCCAGGTCGGGTAGAGAAGCCCCAGCATTTT. It codes for CASSPGRVEKPQHF. Filled out from reference TRBV19 and TRBJ1-5, the complete variable domain reads DGGITQSPKYLFRKEGQNVTLSCEQNLNHDAMYWYRQDPGQGLRLIYYSQIVNDFQKGDIAEGYSVSREKKESFPLTVTSAQKNPTAFYLCASSPGRVEKPQHFGDGTRLSIL.

This clonotype was picked up a small number of times. The V and J genes are TRBV11-2 and TRBJ1-1; 10 positions agree with TRBD1. CDR1 is SGHAT, CDR2 FQNNGV, per germline. This CDR3 region has 13 residues. Trimming at V came to 5 bases and at J to 7 bases, leaving 4 bases not matched to a gene. CDR3: CASSVGTGDEAFF. Written as DNA, the CDR3 is TGTGCCAGCAGCGTGGGGACAGGGGATGAAGCTTTCTTT.

This clonotype was observed a few times. At one boundary the junction diverges from the germline segment, which might be a read error. The J gene is TRBJ2-1, the V gene TRBV12-5; 10 nucleotides line up with TRBD1. Germline V gene lookup returns CDR1 LGHNT and CDR2 FRNRAP. The length of the CDR3 is 15 residues. The CDR3 bases are TGTGCTAGTGGATTGGGGACAGGGGCTTTCGATGAGCAGTTCTTC. As protein: CASGLGTGAFDEQFF.

This chain connects TRBV27 to TRBJ2-3; tentatively, D is TRBD1 (6 bases). CDR1 and CDR2 from the germline V gene are MNHEY and SMNVEV (reference sequence). This CDR3 contains 14 residues. V shed 9 bases and J shed 6 bases, with 19 bases lying between them. The CDR3: CASHPYQGSDTQYF. The CDR3 DNA reads TGTGCCAGTCACCCCTATCAGGGGAGCGATACGCAGTATTTT.

The sample holds a few counts of this clonotype. The chain has TRBV4-3 and TRBJ2-4; the D gene is possibly TRBD1 (6 bases). Germline-derived CDR1 and CDR2 are LGHNA and YSLEER. CDR3 length: 18 amino acids. Trimming removed 1 base at V and 3 bases at J, with 19 bases between. In nucleotides, the CDR3 is TGCGCCAGCAGCCAAGGAATGGGGACAATTCTGGGCAAAAACATTCAGTACTTC. Translation gives CASSQGMGTILGKNIQYF.

This clonotype showed up many times. The chain combines TRBV27 with TRBJ2-5, with 9 bases fitting TRBD2. The ends lost 5 bases at V and 3 bases at J; junction bases unmatched: 7. This CDR3 has 15 residues. CDR1 is MNHEY and CDR2 is SMNVEV in the germline V gene (reference sequence). Written as DNA, the CDR3 is TGTGCCAGCAGTCCCCGGACTAGCGCTGAAGAGACCCAGTACTTC. This gives the protein CASSPRTSAEETQYF.

This clonotype was seen many times. This sequence joins TRBV12-3 or TRBV12-4 and TRBJ2-1; D is uncertain. The CDR3 has 11 amino acids. V lost 7 bases and J 7 bases, leaving 8 bases between the germline ends. The CDR3 sequence is CASTQANEQFF. CDR3 in DNA: TGTGCCAGCACCCAGGCAAATGAGCAGTTCTTC.

In this sample, this clonotype turned up a few times. The chain is built from TRBV7-9 and TRBJ1-1, with 8 positions matching TRBD1. Looked up from germline, CDR1 is SEHNR and CDR2 is FQNEAQ (reference sequence). With V trimmed by 5 bases and J by 0 bases, 8 bases remained unmatched. The CDR3 covers 16 residues. The CDR3 sequence is CASSDRGLTMNTEAFF. Here the CDR3 DNA reads TGTGCCAGCAGCGACAGGGGTTTGACAATGAACACTGAAGCTTTCTTT.

This clonotype has just a few counts. The chain carries TRBV29-1 and TRBJ2-7; 7 nucleotides agree with TRBD1. Germline V lookup: CDR1 SQVTM, CDR2 ANQGSEA. CDR3 length: 15 residues. V dropped 6 bases and J dropped 2; count of bases not matched to a gene: 13. The CDR3 nucleotides read TGCAGCGTCAGGGATTATGGGACAGCTACCTACGAGCAGTACTTC. It translates to CSVRDYGTATYEQYF.

The table lists this clonotype with many counts. This chain joins TRBV12-3 or TRBV12-4 and TRBJ2-2, with TRBD2 matching over 13 bases. The CDR3 is 16 residues long. J lost 5 bases, V lost 6 bases, and 6 bases had no gene match. CDR3 region: CASSWGTSGVTGELFF. The CDR3 DNA follows: TGTGCCAGCAGCTGGGGGACTAGCGGGGTTACCGGGGAGCTGTTTTTT.